Following are 31 T cell receptor beta chains from one sample sequenced in a study of technical replicates of blood from a few donors. Libraries were prepared by immunoSEQ multiplex PCR; TCRdb keeps only in-frame clonotypes and omits some of them. The data contain 50,000 to 65,000 clones, 92% of them singletons. Material: PBMCs. Receptors originate from a human donor in good health. Some clones in this sample may be carry-over from other donors' samples.

The chain has TRBV6-6 and TRBJ2-1, with no clear D. CDR1 and CDR2 from the germline V gene are MNHNY and SVGAGI (reference sequence). The CDR3 extends over 11 amino acids. V was trimmed by 5 bases and J by 5 bases, leaving 4 bases between them. The CDR3 sequence is CASSPNNEQFF. Written as DNA, the CDR3 is TGTGCCAGCAGTCCAAACAATGAGCAGTTCTTC.

This clone has just one count. The rearrangement uses TRBV7-8 and TRBJ1-2; the match to TRBD1 covers 10 bases. The CDR3 is 16 residues long. Per germline, CDR1 SGHVS and CDR2 FQNEAQ. V lost 4 bases, J lost 1 base, and 6 bases stayed unmatched. CDR3 residues: CASSSTGGGLNYGYTF. CDR3 DNA sequence: TGTGCCAGCAGCTCGACAGGGGGCGGACTTAACTATGGCTACACCTTC.

The chain uses TRBV4-2 and TRBJ1-4, with D tentatively TRBD1 (6 bases). The CDR3 consists of 14 residues. Per the germline V gene, CDR1 is LGHNA and CDR2 is YNFKEQ. V was trimmed by 4 bases and J by 5 bases, leaving 11 bases between them. The CDR3 nucleotides read TGTGCCAGCAGCCGACAGGCGGACAATGAAAAACTGTTTTTT. This encodes CASSRQADNEKLFF.

The rearrangement uses TRBV30 and TRBJ1-2; no definite D call. Per the germline V gene, CDR1 is GTSNPN and CDR2 is SVGIG (reference sequence). The CDR3 has 14 amino acids. V lost 4 bases and J lost 6, with 18 bases in between. The CDR3 protein is CAWTAGGPRHGYTF. CDR3 coding DNA: TGTGCCTGGACCGCGGGAGGGCCTCGGCATGGCTACACCTTC.

The genes are TRBV2 and TRBJ1-2; possibly TRBD1 for D (6 bases). The germline V gene has CDR1 SNHLY and CDR2 FYNNEI. Trimming cost V 5 bases and J 1 base, with 14 bases left between them. This CDR3 region has 15 residues. CDR3 DNA: TGTGCCAGCAGTCAGACAGGAAACGATAACTATGGCTACACCTTC. It is translated as CASSQTGNDNYGYTF.

The chain uses TRBV4-2 and TRBJ2-2, with TRBD2 matching over 9 bases. Germline trimming cut 4 bases from V and 3 bases from J; bases unmatched to any gene: 6. CDR1 LGHNA and CDR2 YNFKEQ come from the germline V gene. CDR3 length: 16 residues. The DNA of the CDR3 is TGTGCCAGCAGCCTGGAAGCGGGGGGTCACACCGGGGAGCTGTTTTTT. It specifies CASSLEAGGHTGELFF.

About this clone: One end of the junction is discordant with germline, which a read error may explain. V gene TRBV5-5 combines with J gene TRBJ2-7, with D perhaps TRBD2 (5 bases). The CDR3 loop spans 13 amino acids. The germline V gene has CDR1 SGHKS and CDR2 YYEKEE (reference sequence). The CDR3 spells CASTLDWTYEQYF. DNA for the CDR3: TGTGCCAGCACCTTGGACTGGACTTACGAGCAGTACTTC.

The J gene is TRBJ1-2, the V gene TRBV6-4; TRBD1 matches 8 bases. Germline V gene lookup returns CDR1 MRHNA and CDR2 SNTAGT. CDR3 length equals 14 residues. After removal of 6 bases from V and 3 bases from J, the junction contained 6 bases not matched to a gene. The CDR3 bases are TGTGCCAGCAGACCCACGACAGGGGACTATGGCTACACCTTC. Translating gives CASRPTTGDYGYTF.

In its sample, this clone was seen once. V is TRBV21-1 and J is TRBJ2-5; the D call TRBD1 from the table was never checked on the DNA. TRBV21-1 is designated a pseudogene. This CDR3 contains 14 residues. Here the CDR3 reads CASSKGTGGETQYF. The DNA for the CDR3 is TGTGCCAGCAGCAAAGGGACAGGGGGCGAGACCCAGTACTTC.

This rearrangement joins TRBV11-2 to TRBJ2-1; possible D gene TRBD1, 5 bases. This CDR3 spans 15 amino acids. The V end lost 0 bases, the J end lost 8 bases, and 14 bases lay between the germline ends. CDR1 SGHAT and CDR2 FQNNGV come from the germline V gene. CDR3 loop: CASSLDLIRGDEQFF. The CDR3 DNA follows: TGTGCCAGCAGCTTAGATCTGATAAGGGGCGATGAGCAGTTCTTC.

The J gene is TRBJ2-5, the V gene TRBV18; 15 nucleotides match TRBD2. Germline V gene sequence: CDR1 KGHSH, CDR2 LQKENI. J lost 5 bases, V lost 3 bases, and 1 base had no gene match. This CDR3 comprises 15 residues. Here the CDR3 DNA reads TGTGCCAGCTCACCCGGGACTAGCGGGAGGGAGACCCAGTACTTC. Protein sequence: CASSPGTSGRETQYF.

The rearrangement links TRBV4-3 to TRBJ1-2; D unresolved. The V end lost 4 bases, the J end lost 1 base, and 10 bases lay between the germline ends. Germline values: CDR1 LGHNA, CDR2 YSLEER. This CDR3 has 14 residues. CDR3 nucleotide sequence: TGCGCCAGCAGCCTCCAGTACAGTAACTATGGCTACACCTTC. Translated: CASSLQYSNYGYTF.

The chain recombines TRBV19 with TRBJ1-5; D not certain. The CDR3 sequence is 12 residues long. V lost 6 bases and J 4 bases, leaving 7 bases between the germline ends. Germline CDR1 LNHDA, CDR2 SQIVND (reference sequence). The CDR3 DNA sequence: TGTGCCAGTAGGGGCAATAATCAGCCCCAGCATTTT. Its translation is CASRGNNQPQHF.

The CDR3 loop reads CASSLGAGYNEQFF. CDR3 nucleotides: TGTGCCAGCAGCTTAGGCGCGGGGTACAATGAGCAGTTCTTC. The chain has TRBV7-9 and TRBJ2-1, with D possibly matching TRBD2 (6 bases). This CDR3 is 14 amino acids long. Germline V gene lookup returns CDR1 SEHNR and CDR2 FQNEAQ (reference sequence). V was clipped by 1 base and J by 4 bases, with 8 bases between them.

V is TRBV5-1 and J is TRBJ2-7; D is possibly TRBD2 (5 bases). The germline gives CDR1 SGHRS, CDR2 YFSETQ. CDR3 size: 13 residues. Deletions cut 5 bases from V and 3 bases from J, with 12 bases between. CDR3 amino acids: CASRRYGDYEQYF. Here the CDR3 DNA reads TGCGCCAGCAGGAGGTACGGGGACTACGAGCAGTACTTC.

This chain links TRBV19 with TRBJ2-1, with 12 bases matching TRBD2. The length of the CDR3 is 18 residues. Unmatched junction bases numbered 10, after V lost 5 bases and J lost 2 bases. The germline V gene encodes CDR1 LNHDA and CDR2 SQIVND (reference sequence). CDR3 nucleotide sequence: TGTGCCAGTAGTTTACGGACTAGCGGGGCGGTCGCCTACAATGAGCAGTTCTTC. This sequence encodes CASSLRTSGAVAYNEQFF.

The chain links TRBV7-3 to TRBJ1-1; no reliable D call. The V and J ends lost 0 bases and 10 bases respectively, with 15 bases between them. Per the germline V gene, CDR1 is SGHTA and CDR2 is FQGTGA. The length of the CDR3 is 14 residues. Here the CDR3 reads CASSLTYSSVGAFF. In DNA form, the CDR3 reads TGTGCCAGCAGCTTAACGTATTCGAGTGTTGGAGCTTTCTTT.

This chain uses TRBV19 with TRBJ2-1, with 7 bases fitting TRBD1. The CDR3 has 14 residues. CDR1 and CDR2 (germline): LNHDA, SQIVND (reference sequence). V shed 8 bases and J 4 bases; nucleotides not matched to a gene: 8. DNA of the CDR3: TGTGCCAGTCTTAATCCGGGACAGTACAATGAGCAGTTCTTC. Its protein product is CASLNPGQYNEQFF.

V gene TRBV5-6 combines with J gene TRBJ2-2; 12 positions agree with TRBD1. Germline lookup yields CDR1 SGHDT and CDR2 YYEEEE. CDR3 length: 16 amino acids. J was trimmed by 4 bases and V by 4 bases; bases with no gene match: 5. Written as DNA, the CDR3 is TGTGCCAGCAGCGGGGTGGGACAGGGGGCCACCGGGGAGCTGTTTTTT. This sequence encodes CASSGVGQGATGELFF.

This clone is a singleton in its sample. The rearrangement joins TRBV7-6 to TRBJ2-7, with TRBD2 matching over 8 bases. The germline gives CDR1 SGHVS, CDR2 FNYEAQ. V lost 5 bases to trimming and J lost 4 bases; unmatched junction nucleotides: 1. This CDR3 contains 12 residues. CDR3 in DNA: TGTGCCAGCAGCCCGGGAGGGTACGAGCAGTACTTC. As protein: CASSPGGYEQYF.

The chain is built from TRBV5-1 and TRBJ2-3; 7 bases are a match to TRBD2. This CDR3 has 15 amino acids. The V gene's germline CDR1 is SGHRS and CDR2 YFSETQ. V was pared by 4 bases and J by 2 bases, with 7 bases of the junction left unmatched. The CDR3 DNA is TGCGCCAGCAGCCCACGGGACTATGACACAGATACGCAGTATTTT. It specifies CASSPRDYDTDTQYF.

The V and J genes are TRBV5-1 and TRBJ1-1; D gene unclear. Germline V lookup: CDR1 SGHRS, CDR2 YFSETQ. The V end lost 0 bases, the J end lost 0 bases, and 9 bases lay between the germline ends. This CDR3 is 15 amino acids long. CDR3 residues: CASSLGAQMNTEAFF. DNA of the CDR3: TGCGCCAGCAGCTTGGGGGCCCAGATGAACACTGAAGCTTTCTTT.

V gene TRBV7-2 combines with J gene TRBJ2-5, with 7 bases identical to TRBD2. Germline values: CDR1 SGHTA, CDR2 FQGNSA. CDR3 length equals 15 residues. Trimming cost V 3 bases and J 5 bases; bases outside gene matches: 9. The CDR3 nucleotides read TGTGCCAGCAGCTTCTGGGAGGGAACAGGCGAGACCCAGTACTTC. Protein: CASSFWEGTGETQYF.

V and J are TRBV6-5 and TRBJ2-2; 9 nucleotides match TRBD2. Unmatched junction bases numbered 12, after V lost 2 bases and J lost 11 bases. This CDR3 comprises 16 residues. CDR1 MNHEY and CDR2 SVGAGI come from the germline V gene. The DNA of the CDR3 is TGTGCCAGCAGTTACGGGCGGGGGGGCCCACTTGGAGAGCTGTTTTTT. Translating gives CASSYGRGGPLGELFF.

This rearrangement joins TRBV2 to TRBJ1-2; a weak D match, TRBD1 (6 bases). The CDR3 covers 13 residues. V lost 5 bases to trimming and J lost 2 bases, with 9 bases between them. Germline values: CDR1 SNHLY, CDR2 FYNNEI. CDR3 sequence: CASSRTENYGYTF. The DNA for the CDR3 is TGTGCCAGCAGTAGGACAGAAAACTATGGCTACACCTTC.

This sequence joins TRBV30 and TRBJ1-4; TRBD1 matches 8 bases. Germline V lookup: CDR1 GTSNPN, CDR2 SVGIG (reference sequence). CDR3 length: 16 amino acids. The trim removed 2 bases at V and 5 bases at J, leaving 10 bases unmatched. The CDR3 coding sequence is TGTGCCTGGAGTCTGGCCGGGACAGGTGTAAATGAAAAACTGTTTTTT. Its protein is CAWSLAGTGVNEKLFF.

The J gene is TRBJ2-1, the V gene TRBV18; D is unclear. Germline CDR1 KGHSH, CDR2 LQKENI. The CDR3 sequence is 15 residues long. Trimming stripped 2 bases from V and 2 bases from J, with 10 bases between. This CDR3 is CASSPGLATYNEQFF. The CDR3 DNA reads TGTGCCAGCTCACCAGGATTAGCTACCTACAATGAGCAGTTCTTC.

The chain joins TRBV6-5 to TRBJ1-2; 9 bases are shared with TRBD1. The CDR3 has 13 amino acids. With 6 bases clipped from V and 5 bases from J, the junction kept 4 bases outside the gene matches. The V gene's germline CDR1 is MNHEY and CDR2 SVGAGI. The DNA of the CDR3 is TGTGCCAGCAGAGGGACAGGGCGTTATGGCTACACCTTC. Its translation: CASRGTGRYGYTF.

The chain is built from TRBV6-6 and TRBJ2-5; D is unresolved. The ends were cut back, 6 bases at V and 2 bases at J, with 4 bases in the middle. Germline lookup yields CDR1 MNHNY and CDR2 SVGAGI (reference sequence). The CDR3 sequence is 11 residues long. The DNA for the CDR3 is TGTGCCAGCAGGCTACAAGAGACCCAGTACTTC. Encoded protein: CASRLQETQYF.

This sequence joins TRBV6-7 and TRBJ1-1; the D gene is possibly TRBD1 (6 bases). TRBV6-7 belongs to the ORF category, with a function that is uncertain. Trimming removed 0 bases from V and 4 bases from J, with 21 bases in between. The CDR3 contains 18 residues. CDR3 region: CASSYSSGANLRGTEAFF. DNA for the CDR3: TGTGCCAGCAGTTACTCTTCAGGGGCAAACTTGAGGGGCACTGAAGCTTTCTTT.

This clone was counted a single time. J is TRBJ1-1 and V is TRBV7-2; D remains ambiguous. CDR1 and CDR2 (germline): SGHTA, FQGNSA. This CDR3 contains 15 residues. V was trimmed by 1 base and J by 3 bases, leaving 12 bases between them. This chain's CDR3 is CASSLDAGRDTEAFF. CDR3 DNA: TGTGCCAGCAGCTTAGATGCGGGGAGGGACACTGAAGCTTTCTTT.